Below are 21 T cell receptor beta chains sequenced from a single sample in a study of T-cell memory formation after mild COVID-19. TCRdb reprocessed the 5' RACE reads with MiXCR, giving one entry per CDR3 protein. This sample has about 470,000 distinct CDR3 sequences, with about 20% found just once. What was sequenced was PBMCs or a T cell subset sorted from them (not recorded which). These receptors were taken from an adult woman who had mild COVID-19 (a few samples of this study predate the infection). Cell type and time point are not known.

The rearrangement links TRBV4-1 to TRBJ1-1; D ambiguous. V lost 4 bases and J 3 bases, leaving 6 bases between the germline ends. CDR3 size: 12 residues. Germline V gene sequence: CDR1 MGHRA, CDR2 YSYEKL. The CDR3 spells CASSPPDTEAFF. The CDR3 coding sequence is TGCGCCAGCAGCCCCCCTGACACTGAAGCTTTCTTT.

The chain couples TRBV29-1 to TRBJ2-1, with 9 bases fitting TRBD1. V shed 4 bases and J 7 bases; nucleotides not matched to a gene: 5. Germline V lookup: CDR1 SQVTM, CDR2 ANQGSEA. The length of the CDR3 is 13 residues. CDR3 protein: CSVGTGGWNEQFF. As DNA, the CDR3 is TGCAGCGTTGGTACAGGGGGCTGGAATGAGCAGTTCTTC.

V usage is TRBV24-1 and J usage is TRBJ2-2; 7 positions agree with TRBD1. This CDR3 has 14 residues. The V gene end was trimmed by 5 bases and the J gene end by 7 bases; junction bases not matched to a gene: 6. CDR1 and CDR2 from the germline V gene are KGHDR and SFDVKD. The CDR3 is CATSGTGRSGELFF. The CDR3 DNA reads TGTGCCACCAGTGGGACAGGCCGTAGCGGGGAGCTGTTTTTT.

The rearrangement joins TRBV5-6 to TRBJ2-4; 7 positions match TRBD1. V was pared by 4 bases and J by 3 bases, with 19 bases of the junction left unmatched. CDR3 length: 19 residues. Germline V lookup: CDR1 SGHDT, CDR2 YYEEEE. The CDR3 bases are TGTGCCAGCAGCCCCAACAGGGGTCTGCGGGTCATAGGCAAAAACATTCAGTACTTC. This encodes CASSPNRGLRVIGKNIQYF.

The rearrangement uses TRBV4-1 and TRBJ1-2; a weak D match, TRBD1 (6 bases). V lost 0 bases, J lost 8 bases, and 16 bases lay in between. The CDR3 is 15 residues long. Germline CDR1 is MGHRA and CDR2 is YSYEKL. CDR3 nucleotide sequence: TGCGCCAGCAGCCAAGATCTTATGGGGGCTCGGGGCTACACCTTC. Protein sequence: CASSQDLMGARGYTF.

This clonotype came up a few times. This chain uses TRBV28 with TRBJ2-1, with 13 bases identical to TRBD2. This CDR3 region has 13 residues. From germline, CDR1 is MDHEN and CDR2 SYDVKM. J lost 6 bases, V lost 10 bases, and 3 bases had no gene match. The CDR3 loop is CATRTSGSNEQFF. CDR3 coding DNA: TGTGCCACAAGGACTAGCGGGAGCAATGAGCAGTTCTTC.

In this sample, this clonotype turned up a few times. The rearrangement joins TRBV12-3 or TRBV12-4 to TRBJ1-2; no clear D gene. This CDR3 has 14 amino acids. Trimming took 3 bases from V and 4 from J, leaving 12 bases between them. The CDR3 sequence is CASSFAGNLYGYTF. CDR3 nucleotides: TGTGCCAGCAGTTTTGCGGGGAACCTCTATGGCTACACCTTC.

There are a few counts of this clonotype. CDR3 residues: CASSFWGAHTGELFF. The CDR3 DNA reads TGTGCCAGCAGCTTCTGGGGGGCGCACACCGGGGAGCTGTTTTTT. This chain uses TRBV7-2 with TRBJ2-2, with D tentatively TRBD1 or TRBD2 (6 bases each). CDR1 and CDR2 (germline): SGHTA, FQGNSA. Trimming stripped 3 bases from V and 3 bases from J, with 11 bases between. CDR3 length: 15 amino acids.

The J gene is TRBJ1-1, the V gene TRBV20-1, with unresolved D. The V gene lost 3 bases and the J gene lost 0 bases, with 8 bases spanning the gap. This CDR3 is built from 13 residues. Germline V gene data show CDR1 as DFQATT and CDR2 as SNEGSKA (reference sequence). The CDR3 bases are TGCAGTGCTAGTCAGCACATGAACACTGAAGCTTTCTTT. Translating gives CSASQHMNTEAFF.

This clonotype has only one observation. This CDR3 is CASSSSGTDNTEAFF. The CDR3 DNA reads as TGTGCCAGCAGTTCCTCCGGGACAGATAACACTGAAGCTTTCTTT. J is TRBJ1-1 and V is TRBV7-3; TRBD1 aligns across 7 bases. The CDR3 runs to 15 residues. J lost 2 bases, V lost 6 bases, and 9 bases had no gene match. The germline V gene has CDR1 SGHTA and CDR2 FQGTGA.

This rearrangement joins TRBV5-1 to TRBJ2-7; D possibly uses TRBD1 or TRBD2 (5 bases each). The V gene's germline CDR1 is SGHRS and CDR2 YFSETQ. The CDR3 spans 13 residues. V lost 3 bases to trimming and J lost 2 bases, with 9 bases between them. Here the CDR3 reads CASSWDGTYEQYF. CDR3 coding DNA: TGCGCCAGCAGCTGGGACGGAACCTACGAGCAGTACTTC.

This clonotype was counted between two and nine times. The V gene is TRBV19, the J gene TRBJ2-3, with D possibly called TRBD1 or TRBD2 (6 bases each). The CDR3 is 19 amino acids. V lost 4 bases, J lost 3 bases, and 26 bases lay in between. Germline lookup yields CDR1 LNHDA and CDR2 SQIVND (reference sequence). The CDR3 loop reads CASSTLGARGILKTDTQYF. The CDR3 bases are TGTGCCAGTAGTACCTTGGGGGCCCGGGGGATCCTCAAGACAGATACGCAGTATTTT.

The CDR3, as DNA: TGTGCCAGCAGTTCCTCCCGATACGAGCAGTACTTC. Its translation: CASSSSRYEQYF. The chain uses TRBV12-3 or TRBV12-4 and TRBJ2-7; D uncertain. CDR3 length equals 12 residues. Trimming left V 4 bases short and J 4 bases short, with 8 bases between.

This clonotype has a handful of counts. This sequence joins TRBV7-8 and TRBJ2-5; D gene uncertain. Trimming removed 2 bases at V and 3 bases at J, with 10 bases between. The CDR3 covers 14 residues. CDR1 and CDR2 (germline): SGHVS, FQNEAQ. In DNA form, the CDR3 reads TGTGCCAGCAGCTTATGGCGTACCAAAGAGACCCAGTACTTC. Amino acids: CASSLWRTKETQYF. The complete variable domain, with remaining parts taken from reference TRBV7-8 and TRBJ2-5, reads GAGVSQSPRYKVAKRGQDVALRCDPISGHVSLFWYQQALGQGPEFLTYFQNEAQLDKSGLPSDRFFAERPEGSVSTLKIQRTQQEDSAVYLCASSLWRTKETQYFGPGTRLLVL.

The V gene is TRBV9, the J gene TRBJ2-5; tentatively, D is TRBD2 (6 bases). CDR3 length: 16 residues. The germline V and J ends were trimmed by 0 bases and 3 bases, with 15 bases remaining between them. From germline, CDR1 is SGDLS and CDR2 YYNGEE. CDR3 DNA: TGTGCCAGCAGCGTAGCCGCCCGGGAGCGGGAAGAGACCCAGTACTTC. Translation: CASSVAAREREETQYF.

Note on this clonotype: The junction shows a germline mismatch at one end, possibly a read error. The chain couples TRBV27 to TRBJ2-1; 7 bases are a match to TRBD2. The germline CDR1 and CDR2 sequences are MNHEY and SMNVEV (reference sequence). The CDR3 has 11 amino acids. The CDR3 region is CASSLAGERFF. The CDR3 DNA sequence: TGTGCCAGCAGTTTAGCGGGGGAGCGGTTCTTC.

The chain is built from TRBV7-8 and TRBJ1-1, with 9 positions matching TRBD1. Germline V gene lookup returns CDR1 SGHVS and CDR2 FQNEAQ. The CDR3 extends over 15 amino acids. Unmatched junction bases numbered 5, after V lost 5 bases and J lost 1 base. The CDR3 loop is CASSPLGQGNTEAFF. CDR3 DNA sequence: TGTGCCAGCAGCCCGCTGGGACAGGGGAACACTGAAGCTTTCTTT.

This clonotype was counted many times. CDR3 amino acids: CASSVGQNSYEQYF. The CDR3 DNA is TGTGCCAGCAGCGTGGGACAGAACTCCTACGAGCAGTACTTC. The J gene is TRBJ2-7, the V gene TRBV9, with 7 bases fitting TRBD1. V lost 2 bases to trimming and J lost 0 bases; unmatched junction nucleotides: 2. The CDR3 has 14 amino acids. Germline V gene lookup returns CDR1 SGDLS and CDR2 YYNGEE.

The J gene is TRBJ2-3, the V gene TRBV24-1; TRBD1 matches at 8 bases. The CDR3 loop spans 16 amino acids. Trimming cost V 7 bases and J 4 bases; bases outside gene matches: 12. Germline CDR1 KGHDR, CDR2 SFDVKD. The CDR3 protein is CATSDGNRGSADTQYF. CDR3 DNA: TGTGCCACCAGCGATGGGAACAGGGGGTCTGCAGATACGCAGTATTTT.

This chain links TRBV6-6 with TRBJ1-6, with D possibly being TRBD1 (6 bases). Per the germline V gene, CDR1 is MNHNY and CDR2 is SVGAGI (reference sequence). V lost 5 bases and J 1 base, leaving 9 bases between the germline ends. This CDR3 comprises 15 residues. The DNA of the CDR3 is TGTGCCAGCAGTCGACAGGAATCCTATAATTCACCCCTCCACTTT. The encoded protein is CASSRQESYNSPLHF.

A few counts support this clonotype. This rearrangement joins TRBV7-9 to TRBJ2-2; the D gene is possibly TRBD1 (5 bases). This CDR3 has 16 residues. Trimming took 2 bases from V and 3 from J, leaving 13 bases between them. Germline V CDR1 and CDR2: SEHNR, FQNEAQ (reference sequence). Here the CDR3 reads CASSLSPPGHTGELFF. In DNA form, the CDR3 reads TGTGCCAGCAGCTTATCCCCCCCAGGGCACACCGGGGAGCTGTTTTTT. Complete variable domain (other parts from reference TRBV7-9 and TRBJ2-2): DTGVSQNPRHKITKRGQNVTFRCDPISEHNRLYWYRQTLGQGPEFLTYFQNEAQLEKSRLLSDRFSAERPKGSFSTLEIQRTEQGDSAMYLCASSLSPPGHTGELFFGEGSRLTVL.